Listed below are T cell receptor beta chains from one sample, sequenced in a study of PD-1 blockade in classical Hodgkin lymphoma. Generated by immunoSEQ multiplex PCR, the TCRdb table keeps only in-frame clones and is missing some. The sample carries 20,000 to 30,000 clones, roughly four fifths recorded once. The material sequenced was peripheral blood mononuclear cells (PBMCs), taken before the second cycle of nivolumab. All receptors come from a human donor with classical Hodgkin lymphoma. The CDR3 runs from the conserved cysteine through the conserved F or W. Each record gives: V gene, J gene, clone size, CDR3 protein. Clone size is given for some rows only: seen once, a few or many times, or a class if the clone is expanded.

TRBV2,TRBJ1-2,NA,CASSEVRGVSYGYTF
TRBV10-2,TRBJ1-1,NA,CASSAGTANTEAFF
TRBV28,TRBJ2-3,NA,CASSAGTGVKDTQYF
TRBV5-6,TRBJ1-6,NA,CASSLSHRARDSPLHF
TRBV19,TRBJ1-1,NA,CASSIGVVHTEAFF
TRBV7-9,TRBJ1-2,NA,CASSLLDRGQSYGYTF
TRBV2,TRBJ2-7,few,CASSGARGAREQYF
TRBV9,TRBJ2-7,NA,CASSVGAYSYEQYF
TRBV7-8,TRBJ2-2,NA,CASSPRTSGGMDTGELFF
TRBV19,TRBJ1-1,NA,CASTEGFGRNTEAFF
TRBV7-6,TRBJ1-1,NA,CASSFRDGANTEAFF
TRBV7-9,TRBJ2-1,NA,CASSPHLGSNEQFF
TRBV4-1,TRBJ1-2,NA,CASSQEGWGYTF
TRBV19,TRBJ1-2,few,CASSITGTDFYGYTF